A selection of T cell receptor beta chains follows, all from one sample in a study of blood T cell repertoires in COVID-19. Method: immunoSEQ multiplex PCR; TCRdb's copy keeps in-frame clones and lacks some. This sample has about 250,000 clones, with about 86% found just once. The sequenced sample was peripheral blood. These receptors were collected from a man older than 75 with acute or convalescent COVID-19. Each CDR3 is given with its conserved first and last residue. A D gene is named only where the DNA matches it firmly. The size of a clone is reported for some rows only, either as once, few or many, or as a class for expanded clones.

V gene	J gene	D gene	clone size	CDR3 protein	CDR3 DNA
TRBV19	TRBJ2-2	TRBD1	NA	CASRTGQGKALNTGELFF	TGTGCCAGTAGAACGGGACAGGGAAAAGCCTTGAACACCGGGGAGCTGTTTTTT
TRBV5-4	TRBJ2-2	NA	NA	CASSAGTATGELFF	TGTGCCAGCAGCGCGGGGACTGCCACCGGGGAGCTGTTTTTT
TRBV3-1/TRBV3-2	TRBJ1-2	NA	NA	CASSQVANGYTF	TGTGCCAGCAGCCAAGTAGCCAATGGCTACACCTTC
TRBV5-1	TRBJ1-1	NA	once	CASSPTGKSGTEAFF	TGCGCCAGCAGCCCTACAGGGAAGTCGGGCACTGAAGCTTTCTTT
TRBV15	TRBJ2-1	TRBD2	NA	CATSRSPSGRAREQFF	TGTGCCACCAGCAGATCTCCTAGCGGGAGGGCCCGGGAGCAGTTCTTC
TRBV7-9	TRBJ1-1	TRBD1	NA	CASSLEEGATEAFF	TGTGCCAGCAGCTTAGAGGAGGGGGCGACTGAAGCTTTCTTT
TRBV6-5	TRBJ2-7	NA	NA	CASSFRYYEQYF	TGTGCCAGCAGTTTCAGGTACTACGAGCAGTACTTC
TRBV20-1	TRBJ2-2	NA	NA	CSASRGNTGELFF	TGCAGTGCTAGTCGGGGGAACACCGGGGAGCTGTTTTTT
TRBV28	TRBJ2-7	NA	NA	CASRETSYEQYF	TGTGCCAGCAGGGAGACTTCCTACGAGCAGTACTTC
TRBV11-2	TRBJ2-7	TRBD2	NA	CASSPISREVGSEQYF	TGTGCCAGCAGCCCTATAAGCCGGGAGGTCGGATCCGAGCAGTACTTC
TRBV11-2	TRBJ1-6	NA	few	CASSLGFGSSYNSPLHF	TGTGCCAGCAGCTTAGGGTTTGGGAGCTCCTATAATTCACCCCTCCACTTT
TRBV5-1	TRBJ1-2	TRBD1	NA	CASSFSTQGARGYTF	TGCGCCAGCAGCTTTTCGACCCAGGGGGCGCGAGGCTACACCTTC
TRBV5-1	TRBJ2-5	TRBD1	NA	CASSKMAKQGQTQYF	TGCGCCAGCAGCAAAATGGCCAAACAGGGGCAGACCCAGTACTTC
TRBV21-1	TRBJ1-1	NA	NA	CASSKSPGGTGDPNTEAFF	TGTGCCAGCAGCAAATCCCCTGGGGGGACAGGGGACCCGAACACTGAAGCTTTCTTT